This T cell receptor beta chain emerged from a study of blood T cells in healthy people across ages. At the level of the study: Capturing about one barcoded beta molecule per two T cells was achieved by template switching.

Then a second PCR, running about 7 to 11 cycles, was carried out with a sample-barcoded 5' primer and a J-beta primer mix. A template-switch adaptor with 12 random nucleotides tagged each cDNA molecule. TCRdb analysed the 5' RACE reads with MiXCR anew, one entry per CDR3 protein. The table includes around 1.5 million distinct CDR3 sequences, around 42% detected once. The CDR3 loop spans 12 amino acids. Germline assignment: CDR1 LGHDT and CDR2 YNNKEL (reference sequence). Concerning this clonotype: Antigen unknown. A clone one base away is much larger, so this may be a read error.

Study-wide results and limits: Higher naive T cell percentage went strongly together with higher TCR beta diversity. TCR beta diversity, measured per million T cells, fell in a roughly linear way with age.

Sequencing was done on a sample of blood. The receptor's source is a woman under 30 in good health. The rearrangement joins TRBV3-1 to TRBJ1-1, with D unresolved. For the CDR3, the DNA is TGTGCCAGCAACCAACGGGGCACTGAAGCTTTCTTT. Translated, it gives CASNQRGTEAFF.